This TCR beta chain was observed in a study of blood T cell repertoires in COVID-19. Background on the study: COVID-19 samples from acute and convalescent phases originated in the United States, Italy and Spain. Sample material is recorded as cDNA or gDNA derived from T cells, B-cell-depleted T cells, or PBMCs.

In the study's own analysis: For nucleated cells, counts were estimated from reference gene primer amplification. Produced via immunoSEQ multiplex PCR; TCRdb's table is partial and in-frame only. V, J and clone size are those of that table, while D and trimming were read from the DNA. The sample includes about 110,000 clones, approximately 90% of them seen just once. The sequence came from a woman between 50 and 59 years old with acute or convalescent COVID-19. The sequencing sample was made of peripheral blood.

DNA of the CDR3: TGTGCCAGTACCATAGACAACTATAGCAATCAGCCCCAGCATTTT. Its protein is CASTIDNYSNQPQHF. V is TRBV19 and J is TRBJ1-5; D gene unclear. There are 15 residues in the CDR3. Germline CDR1 and CDR2: LNHDA and SQIVND (reference sequence). V was shortened by 7 bases and J by 0 bases, with 13 bases between the two germline ends.